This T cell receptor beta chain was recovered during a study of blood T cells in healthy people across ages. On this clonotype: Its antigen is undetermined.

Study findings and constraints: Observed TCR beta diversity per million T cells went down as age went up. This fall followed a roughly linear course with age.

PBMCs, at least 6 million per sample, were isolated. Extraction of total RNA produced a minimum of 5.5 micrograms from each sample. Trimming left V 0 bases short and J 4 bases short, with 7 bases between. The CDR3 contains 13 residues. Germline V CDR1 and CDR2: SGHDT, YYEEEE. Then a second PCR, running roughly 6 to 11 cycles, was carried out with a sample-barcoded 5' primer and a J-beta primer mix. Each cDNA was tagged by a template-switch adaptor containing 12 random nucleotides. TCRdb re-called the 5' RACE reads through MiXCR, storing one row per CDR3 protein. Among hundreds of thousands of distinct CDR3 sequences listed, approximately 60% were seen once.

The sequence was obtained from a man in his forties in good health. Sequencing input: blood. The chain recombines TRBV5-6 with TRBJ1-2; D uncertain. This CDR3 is CASSLVRIYGYTF. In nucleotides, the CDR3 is TGTGCCAGCAGCTTGGTACGGATCTATGGCTACACCTTC.